These 30 T cell receptor beta chains came from one sample sequenced in a study of cytomegalovirus exposure and HLA in healthy donors. The primer mix had 60 Vbeta and 13 Jbeta primers. TCRdb's table, derived via immunoSEQ multiplex PCR, lists solely in-frame clones and lacks some. Counted here are over 130,000 clones, around 84% occurring once; the ten biggest clones make up around 2.5%. The sequenced sample consisted of PBMCs. The origin of the receptors is a middle-aged man in good health and CMV-seronegative.

The rearrangement uses TRBV9 and TRBJ1-1; no firm D call. CDR3 length: 13 amino acids. Germline V gene lookup returns CDR1 SGDLS and CDR2 YYNGEE. V was clipped by 0 bases and J by 1 base, with 4 bases between them. CDR3 region: CASSVVANTEAFF. The DNA of the CDR3 is TGTGCCAGCAGCGTAGTGGCGAACACTGAAGCTTTCTTT.

J is TRBJ1-1 and V is TRBV2; D is perhaps TRBD1 (5 bases). V shed 6 bases and J shed 3 bases, with 17 bases lying between them. The germline gives CDR1 SNHLY, CDR2 FYNNEI. This CDR3 contains 15 residues. The DNA of the CDR3 is TGTGCCAGCAGGTACAGCTGGGGCGGCCACACTGAAGCTTTCTTT. It codes for CASRYSWGGHTEAFF. The full variable domain, completed using reference TRBV2 and TRBJ1-1, is EPEVTQTPSHQVTQMGQEVILRCVPISNHLYFYWYRQILGQKVEFLVSFYNNEISEKSEIFDDQFSVERPDGSNFTLKIRSTKLEDSAMYFCASRYSWGGHTEAFFGQGTRLTVV.

This chain joins TRBV6-5 and TRBJ2-3; D not resolved. Trimming left V 6 bases short and J 4 bases short, with 17 bases between. Germline V lookup: CDR1 MNHEY, CDR2 SVGAGI. CDR3 length: 15 residues. CDR3 sequence (DNA): TGTGCCAGCAGCCCCCAGCCGGGTTCATCAGATACGCAGTATTTT. This sequence encodes CASSPQPGSSDTQYF.

The table lists this clone with a count of one. The V and J genes are TRBV7-2 and TRBJ1-1; the match to TRBD1 covers 8 bases. With 0 bases clipped from V and 8 bases from J, the junction kept 11 bases outside the gene matches. The CDR3 sequence is 16 residues long. Germline V gives CDR1 SGHTA, CDR2 FQGNSA. DNA for the CDR3: TGTGCCAGCAGCTTAGCTTCGGTCAGGGGGCGATGGGAAGCTTTCTTT. This translates into CASSLASVRGRWEAFF.

J is TRBJ1-1 and V is TRBV18; a possible D gene is TRBD1 (5 bases). The length of the CDR3 is 14 residues. The V gene lost 3 bases and the J gene lost 3 bases, with 11 bases spanning the gap. CDR1 KGHSH and CDR2 LQKENI come from the germline V gene. CDR3 protein: CASSPGGTDTEAFF. CDR3 DNA sequence: TGTGCCAGCTCACCGGGGGGGACGGACACTGAAGCTTTCTTT.

Concerning this clone itself: A read error may account for a junction end that differs from germline. The chain carries TRBV27 and TRBJ2-7, with D possibly TRBD1 on 5 matching bases. Per the germline V gene, CDR1 is MNHEY and CDR2 is SMNVEV (reference sequence). The CDR3 has 13 amino acids. Written as DNA, the CDR3 is TGTGCCATAACCCCTTACTCCAGGGCCCCTTGGTGCTTC. This translates into CAITPYSRAPWCF.

The chain is built from TRBV2 and TRBJ1-1; D ambiguous. This CDR3 is built from 15 residues. Per the germline V gene, CDR1 is SNHLY and CDR2 is FYNNEI. The V end was cut by 2 bases, the J end by 1 base, with 11 bases between. CDR3 amino acids: CASSELSAANTEAFF. In DNA, the CDR3 is TGTGCCAGCAGTGAACTGTCCGCGGCGAACACTGAAGCTTTCTTT.

The table lists this clone with a count of one. The chain couples TRBV6-1 to TRBJ2-5; TRBD2 matches 13 bases. Germline-derived CDR1 and CDR2 are MNHNS and SASEGT. The CDR3 has 15 amino acids. Germline trimming cut 6 bases from V and 5 bases from J; bases unmatched to any gene: 6. The CDR3 sequence is CASRAGLAGWETQYF. Here the CDR3 DNA reads TGTGCCAGCAGGGCGGGACTAGCGGGGTGGGAGACCCAGTACTTC.

V and J are TRBV7-3 and TRBJ2-3; maybe TRBD2 (5 bases). CDR1 SGHTA and CDR2 FQGTGA come from the germline V gene. CDR3 length equals 14 residues. Trimming stripped 2 bases from V and 5 bases from J, with 11 bases between. The CDR3 spells CASSLLLAGDTQYF. The CDR3 nucleotides read TGTGCCAGCAGCTTACTCCTAGCAGGAGATACGCAGTATTTT.

The rearrangement joins TRBV7-8 to TRBJ2-7, with 8 bases matching TRBD1. The V and J ends lost 4 bases and 0 bases, in that order; junction bases with no gene match: 8. The CDR3 runs to 16 residues. The germline CDR1 and CDR2 sequences are SGHVS and FQNEAQ. Written as DNA, the CDR3 is TGTGCCAGCAGCTCTATCGGACAGGGCAACTCCTACGAGCAGTACTTC. Its translation: CASSSIGQGNSYEQYF.

This clone was detected only a few times. The CDR3 nucleotides are TGTGCCAGCAGTTTAGCGGGGGGGACGGGCAATGAGCAGTTCTTC. As protein: CASSLAGGTGNEQFF. The rearrangement joins TRBV6-1 to TRBJ2-1; the match to TRBD2 covers 11 bases. Germline lookup yields CDR1 MNHNS and CDR2 SASEGT. There are 15 residues in the CDR3. V dropped 5 bases and J dropped 6; count of bases not matched to a gene: 6.

V usage is TRBV6-1 and J usage is TRBJ2-5; possible D gene TRBD2, 5 bases. V lost 2 bases, J lost 5 bases, and 9 bases lay in between. CDR1 is MNHNS, CDR2 SASEGT, per germline. This CDR3 comprises 13 residues. CDR3 loop: CASSETRVETQYF. The CDR3 nucleotides read TGTGCCAGCAGTGAAACTAGGGTGGAGACCCAGTACTTC.

This clone was recorded once. The chain combines TRBV7-3 with TRBJ2-5, with 11 positions matching TRBD2. In germline, CDR1 is SGHTA, CDR2 FQGTGA. The length of the CDR3 is 16 residues. The J segment lost 1 base and the V segment lost 5 bases, leaving 6 bases of the junction unmatched. CDR3 DNA: TGTGCCAGCAGCCCAGGGACTAGCGGATTCCAAGAGACCCAGTACTTC. Translating gives CASSPGTSGFQETQYF.

The chain has TRBV10-3 and TRBJ2-1; TRBD2 matches 11 bases. V dropped 2 bases and J dropped 4; count of bases not matched to a gene: 7. Germline CDR1 reads ENHRY; CDR2 reads SYGVKD. The CDR3 contains 17 residues. The DNA for the CDR3 is TGTGCCATCAGTGAGGGGAAGCTAGCGGGAGGTTACAATGAGCAGTTCTTC. Protein: CAISEGKLAGGYNEQFF.

This chain connects TRBV9 to TRBJ1-1, with 9 bases that match TRBD1. Germline CDR1 is SGDLS and CDR2 is YYNGEE. This CDR3 contains 15 residues. With 0 bases clipped from V and 1 base from J, the junction kept 1 base outside the gene matches. CDR3 loop: CASSVAGQGNTEAFF. Written as DNA, the CDR3 is TGTGCCAGCAGCGTAGCGGGACAGGGGAACACTGAAGCTTTCTTT. Variable domain in full (rest from reference TRBV9 and TRBJ1-1): DSGVTQTPKHLITATGQRVTLRCSPRSGDLSVYWYQQSLDQGLQFLIQYYNGEERAKGNILERFSAQQFPDLHSELNLSSLELGDSALYFCASSVAGQGNTEAFFGQGTRLTVV.

This CDR3 is CASSKTGTANPYEQYF. CDR3 DNA: TGTGCCAGCAGCAAGACCGGGACAGCCAATCCCTACGAGCAGTACTTC. The chain has TRBV7-9 and TRBJ2-7; 7 nucleotides align to TRBD1. Per the germline V gene, CDR1 is SEHNR and CDR2 is FQNEAQ (reference sequence). The V and J ends lost 5 bases and 2 bases, in that order; junction bases with no gene match: 12. The CDR3 runs to 16 residues.

This clone was found once. The rearrangement uses TRBV5-4 and TRBJ1-2; TRBD1 agrees at 11 bases. Germline lookup yields CDR1 SGHNT and CDR2 YYREEE (reference sequence). The J segment lost 7 bases and the V segment lost 5 bases, leaving 10 bases of the junction unmatched. CDR3 size: 15 residues. The CDR3 DNA follows: TGTGCCAGCAGAAAGCCCTCGGACAGGGGGCCTGGCTACACCTTC. Residues: CASRKPSDRGPGYTF.

The chain uses TRBV19 and TRBJ1-2, with TRBD1 matching over 7 bases. CDR1 is LNHDA, CDR2 SQIVND, per germline (reference sequence). Unmatched junction bases numbered 4, after V lost 0 bases and J lost 9 bases. The CDR3 loop spans 13 amino acids. CDR3 protein: CASSIDDRVSYTF. In DNA, the CDR3 is TGTGCCAGTAGTATAGACGACAGGGTGAGCTACACCTTC.

The chain couples TRBV28 to TRBJ2-1; TRBD1 matches 9 bases. Germline V lookup: CDR1 MDHEN, CDR2 SYDVKM. Trimming took 8 bases from V and 5 from J; bases not matched to a gene: 13. This CDR3 comprises 16 residues. The CDR3 DNA sequence: TGTGCCAGCCCCGCTATGGGGACAGGGACTGACAATGAGCAGTTCTTC. This codes for CASPAMGTGTDNEQFF.

The V gene is TRBV14, the J gene TRBJ2-2; unclear D gene. Germline V gene data show CDR1 as SGHDN and CDR2 as FVKESK. Trimming removed 4 bases at V and 5 bases at J, with 8 bases between. The CDR3 totals 13 residues. CDR3 DNA: TGTGCCAGCAGCCCCGACTTAACCGGGGAGCTGTTTTTT. This translates into CASSPDLTGELFF.

The chain recombines TRBV5-1 with TRBJ2-1; TRBD1 matches 8 bases. The length of the CDR3 is 14 residues. CDR1 and CDR2 from the germline V gene are SGHRS and YFSETQ. This CDR3 is CASIGQGASKEQFF. In DNA form, the CDR3 reads TGCGCGAGTATAGGGCAGGGGGCTTCGAAAGAGCAGTTCTTC.

J is TRBJ1-5 and V is TRBV10-3; D is uncertain. Per germline, CDR1 ENHRY and CDR2 SYGVKD. The germline V and J ends were trimmed by 11 bases and 10 bases, with 21 bases remaining between them. This CDR3 contains 13 residues. CDR3 in amino acids: CAPETRVPDPQHF. DNA for the CDR3: TGTGCCCCCGAAACCCGGGTACCAGACCCCCAGCATTTT.

V and J are TRBV19 and TRBJ2-1, with TRBD2 matching over 8 bases. Looked up from germline, CDR1 is LNHDA and CDR2 is SQIVND (reference sequence). The junction had 8 bases not matched to a gene; V was cut back by 5 bases and J by 2 bases. The CDR3 runs to 16 residues. CDR3 bases: TGTGCCAGTAGTGTACAACGGGGGGGAACCTACAATGAGCAGTTCTTC. Protein: CASSVQRGGTYNEQFF. The whole variable domain, filled in from reference TRBV19 and TRBJ2-1, reads DGGITQSPKYLFRKEGQNVTLSCEQNLNHDAMYWYRQDPGQGLRLIYYSQIVNDFQKGDIAEGYSVSREKKESFPLTVTSAQKNPTAFYLCASSVQRGGTYNEQFFGPGTRLTVL.

J is TRBJ1-1 and V is TRBV5-1, with TRBD1 matching 9 bases. This CDR3 is built from 16 residues. The V and J ends lost 4 bases and 11 bases, in that order; junction bases with no gene match: 18. Germline V CDR1 and CDR2: SGHRS, YFSETQ. The CDR3 here is CASSNRDRVILRGAFF. The CDR3 DNA reads TGCGCCAGCAGCAACCGGGACAGGGTGATTCTCCGGGGCGCTTTCTTT.

The V call is TRBV9, the J call TRBJ2-7, with a weak D call TRBD2 (5 bases). Germline lookup yields CDR1 SGDLS and CDR2 YYNGEE. There are 16 residues in the CDR3. The V end lost 0 bases, the J end lost 0 bases, and 13 bases lay between the germline ends. The CDR3: CASSVGETTSSYEQYF. The CDR3 DNA is TGTGCCAGCAGCGTAGGAGAAACAACTAGCTCCTACGAGCAGTACTTC.

The rearrangement links TRBV7-2 to TRBJ1-3, with 8 bases fitting TRBD1. Germline V lookup: CDR1 SGHTA, CDR2 FQGNSA. This CDR3 comprises 16 residues. The J segment lost 3 bases and the V segment lost 1 base, leaving 5 bases of the junction unmatched. CDR3 region: CASSLDRGNGGNTIYF. For the CDR3, the DNA is TGTGCCAGCAGCTTAGACAGGGGGAACGGTGGAAACACCATATATTTT.

The chain carries TRBV4-1 and TRBJ2-1, with 9 positions matching TRBD2. Germline V gene sequence: CDR1 MGHRA, CDR2 YSYEKL. With 0 bases clipped from V and 4 bases from J, the junction kept 4 bases outside the gene matches. CDR3 length: 16 amino acids. The CDR3 DNA sequence: TGCGCCAGCAGCCAAGATAAGACTAGCGGATACAATGAGCAGTTCTTC. It translates to CASSQDKTSGYNEQFF.

The rearrangement links TRBV5-1 to TRBJ2-7, with 12 bases matching TRBD1. Trimming at V came to 3 bases and at J to 7 bases, leaving 5 bases not matched to a gene. The germline CDR1 and CDR2 sequences are SGHRS and YFSETQ. The CDR3 is 14 residues long. This CDR3 reads CASSYGTGGWEQYF. The CDR3 DNA is TGCGCCAGCAGCTACGGGACAGGGGGCTGGGAGCAGTACTTC.

This clone was counted between two and nine times. The CDR3 sequence: CASSVGTSTGTDTQYF. The CDR3 DNA sequence: TGTGCCAGCAGCGTAGGAACTAGTACGGGCACAGATACGCAGTATTTT. The rearrangement uses TRBV9 and TRBJ2-3, with D perhaps TRBD2 (5 bases). CDR3 length equals 16 residues. V was shortened by 0 bases and J by 1 base, with 12 bases between the two germline ends. Germline loops: CDR1 SGDLS, CDR2 YYNGEE.

The CDR3 here is CASSGRGPETQYF. CDR3 in DNA: TGTGCCAGTAGCGGAAGAGGGCCAGAGACCCAGTACTTC. The chain is built from TRBV19 and TRBJ2-5, with D tentatively TRBD2 (5 bases). Trimming removed 6 bases from V and 4 bases from J, with 12 bases in between. The CDR3 contains 13 residues. The V gene's germline CDR1 is LNHDA and CDR2 SQIVND (reference sequence).